Below, 27 T cell receptor beta chains from the same sample are listed, as sequenced in a study of blood T cells in healthy people across ages. Then a second PCR, running about 7 to 11 cycles, was carried out with a sample-barcoded 5' primer and a J-beta primer mix. TCRdb itself ran the 5' RACE reads through MiXCR, one entry per CDR3 protein. The sample carries 1 million to 1.2 million distinct CDR3 sequences, 35% to 40% recorded once. The sequenced sample consisted of blood. Receptor source: a man aged 18 to 35 in good health.

V usage is TRBV6-2 or TRBV6-3 and J usage is TRBJ2-3; a possible D gene is TRBD2 (6 bases). The ends were cut back, 8 bases at V and 4 bases at J, with 10 bases in the middle. The CDR3 has 12 residues. The germline CDR1 and CDR2 sequences are MNHEY and SVGEGT. CDR3 DNA: TGTGCCAGCCAAGCGGGTTCAGATACGCAGTATTTT. It translates to CASQAGSDTQYF.

The V and J genes are TRBV12-3 or TRBV12-4 and TRBJ2-5; perhaps D is TRBD1 or TRBD2 (6 bases each). Trimming left V 5 bases short and J 1 base short, with 14 bases between. This CDR3 contains 15 residues. In nucleotides, the CDR3 is TGTGCCAGCAGTCCCGTCCCGGGGGCCCAAGAGACCCAGTACTTC. Translated: CASSPVPGAQETQYF.

The chain joins TRBV20-1 to TRBJ2-1; 7 bases are a match to TRBD2. Germline CDR1 DFQATT, CDR2 SNEGSKA (reference sequence). Germline trimming cut 1 base from V and 4 bases from J; bases unmatched to any gene: 7. The CDR3 spans 15 residues. CDR3: CSARGAGLEYNEQFF. CDR3 sequence (DNA): TGCAGTGCTAGAGGAGCGGGGTTGGAGTACAATGAGCAGTTCTTC.

There are a few counts of this clonotype. The chain has TRBV18 and TRBJ1-6; D remains ambiguous. The CDR3 spans 14 residues. CDR1 and CDR2 (germline): KGHSH, LQKENI. Trimming left V 3 bases short and J 7 bases short, with 10 bases between. The CDR3 bases are TGTGCCAGCTCACCCGGACGGTTAAATTCACCCCTCCACTTT. Its translation is CASSPGRLNSPLHF.

The chain recombines TRBV20-1 with TRBJ2-6; D may be TRBD1 (6 bases). The CDR3 totals 14 residues. Germline V gene sequence: CDR1 DFQATT, CDR2 SNEGSKA (reference sequence). Trimming left V 3 bases short and J 1 base short, with 7 bases between. CDR3 sequence: CSARDSSGANVLTF. CDR3 coding DNA: TGCAGTGCTAGGGACAGTTCTGGGGCCAACGTCCTGACTTTC.

This clonotype was counted a few times. The chain recombines TRBV12-3 or TRBV12-4 with TRBJ2-3; D ambiguous. V lost 5 bases and J 6 bases, leaving 18 bases between the germline ends. The CDR3 runs to 15 residues. The CDR3 nucleotides read TGTGCCAGCAGTCTTGGACCGAGCAATTCGGATACGCAGTATTTT. Its protein product is CASSLGPSNSDTQYF.

This chain connects TRBV12-3 or TRBV12-4 to TRBJ2-1; D call uncertain. V lost 6 bases and J 2 bases, leaving 14 bases between the germline ends. The CDR3 sequence is 15 residues long. CDR3 loop: CASRAVGSTYNEQFF. CDR3 coding DNA: TGTGCCAGCAGGGCCGTTGGCTCTACCTACAATGAGCAGTTCTTC.

The chain recombines TRBV6-5 with TRBJ2-3, with D possibly TRBD1 on 5 matching bases. The CDR3 extends over 14 amino acids. The germline V gene has CDR1 MNHEY and CDR2 SVGAGI. V was trimmed by 7 bases and J by 0 bases, leaving 11 bases between them. The CDR3 reads CASNRSPSTDTQYF. The DNA for the CDR3 is TGTGCCAGCAACAGGAGCCCTAGCACAGATACGCAGTATTTT.

The CDR3 DNA is TGCAGTGCCAATTATTTCGGGGGGACTTACTATGGCTACACCTTC. Amino acids: CSANYFGGTYYGYTF. This chain uses TRBV20-1 with TRBJ1-2, with D possibly matching TRBD1 (5 bases). This CDR3 comprises 15 residues. CDR1 is DFQATT and CDR2 is SNEGSKA in the germline V gene (reference sequence). Trimming removed 6 bases at V and 3 bases at J, with 20 bases between.

This chain joins TRBV5-1 and TRBJ1-2; D may be TRBD1 (6 bases). This CDR3 spans 14 amino acids. The germline V gene encodes CDR1 SGHRS and CDR2 YFSETQ. V lost 7 bases, J lost 4 bases, and 17 bases lay in between. CDR3 nucleotide sequence: TGCGCCAGCTCCCTGGATACAGGGTCCTATGGCTACACCTTC. Translation gives CASSLDTGSYGYTF.

V gene TRBV12-3 or TRBV12-4 combines with J gene TRBJ2-5; tentatively, D is TRBD1 or TRBD2 (5 bases each). The CDR3 is 16 amino acids. V lost 4 bases to trimming and J lost 0 bases, with 15 bases between them. CDR3 bases: TGTGCCAGCAGTTCGGGGCAGGGCCTCTACCAAGAGACCCAGTACTTC. Translated, it gives CASSSGQGLYQETQYF.

This sequence joins TRBV7-9 and TRBJ1-6; 8 nucleotides align to TRBD1. Germline CDR1 is SEHNR and CDR2 is FQNEAQ (reference sequence). The V and J ends lost 5 bases and 9 bases, in that order; junction bases with no gene match: 9. The CDR3 sequence is 15 residues long. The CDR3 coding sequence is TGTGCCAGCAGCGAGTCCGGGACAGGAGCTTCACCCCTCCACTTT. It yields the protein CASSESGTGASPLHF.

The chain combines TRBV21-1 with TRBJ2-7. TRBV21-1 counts as a pseudogene. The CDR3 runs to 12 residues. For the CDR3, the DNA is TGTGCCAGAACCTGGGGATCCTACGAGCAGTACTTC. Its translation is CARTWGSYEQYF.

The V call is TRBV7-9, the J call TRBJ1-6; no definite D call. CDR1 and CDR2 from the germline V gene are SEHNR and FQNEAQ (reference sequence). With 5 bases removed from V and 6 bases from J, the gap between germline ends came to 8 bases. The CDR3 has 13 residues. The chain's CDR3 is CASSPNINSPLHF. CDR3 DNA sequence: TGTGCCAGCAGCCCGAACATTAATTCACCCCTCCACTTT.

V usage is TRBV27 and J usage is TRBJ1-6; perhaps TRBD1 as D (6 bases). CDR1 and CDR2 (germline): MNHEY, SMNVEV (reference sequence). V dropped 1 base and J dropped 2 bases, with 9 bases sitting between them. The CDR3 runs 16 residues. This chain's CDR3 is CASSLLQGPYNSPLHF. As DNA, the CDR3 is TGTGCCAGCAGTTTATTACAGGGCCCCTATAATTCACCCCTCCACTTT.

The V gene is TRBV14, the J gene TRBJ2-7, with a tentative D call TRBD1 (5 bases). CDR1 and CDR2 (germline): SGHDN, FVKESK. The V end was cut by 0 bases, the J end by 3 bases, with 15 bases between. This CDR3 spans 16 amino acids. DNA for the CDR3: TGTGCCAGCAGCCAAGATGAGGCAGGGCCGAACTACGAGCAGTACTTC. This encodes CASSQDEAGPNYEQYF. Full variable domain (missing parts from reference TRBV14 and TRBJ2-7): EAGVTQFPSHSVIEKGQTVTLRCDPISGHDNLYWYRRVMGKEIKFLLHFVKESKQDESGMPNNRFLAERTGGTYSTLKVQPAELEDSGVYFCASSQDEAGPNYEQYFGPGTRLTVT.

V and J are TRBV3-1 and TRBJ2-1; D might be TRBD1 or TRBD2, each matching 5 bases. CDR3 length equals 15 residues. V lost 4 bases and J 6 bases, leaving 16 bases between the germline ends. CDR1 and CDR2 from the germline V gene are LGHDT and YNNKEL (reference sequence). In DNA, the CDR3 is TGTGCCAGCAGCCCGCCCTCTGGGGGTGGCAATGAGCAGTTCTTC. As protein: CASSPPSGGGNEQFF.

V usage is TRBV7-9 and J usage is TRBJ1-6; 8 positions agree with TRBD1. The CDR3 spans 16 residues. V lost 2 bases and J lost 7; bases outside the gene matches: 7. Germline lookup yields CDR1 SEHNR and CDR2 FQNEAQ (reference sequence). CDR3 nucleotide sequence: TGTGCCAGCAGCTTACCGGACAGGGACTACAATTCACCCCTCCACTTT. Its protein is CASSLPDRDYNSPLHF. Drawing the rest from reference TRBV7-9 and TRBJ1-6, the complete variable domain is DTGVSQNPRHKITKRGQNVTFRCDPISEHNRLYWYRQTLGQGPEFLTYFQNEAQLEKSRLLSDRFSAERPKGSFSTLEIQRTEQGDSAMYLCASSLPDRDYNSPLHFGNGTRLTVT.

This clonotype was recorded many times. V and J are TRBV5-1 and TRBJ1-2, with D tentatively TRBD1 (5 bases). V was clipped by 0 bases and J by 6 bases, with 12 bases between them. In germline, CDR1 is SGHRS, CDR2 YFSETQ. The CDR3 has 14 residues. The CDR3 region is CASSLASRADGYTF. DNA of the CDR3: TGCGCCAGCAGCTTGGCATCCAGGGCGGATGGCTACACCTTC.

This clonotype was seen at least ten times. The chain joins TRBV7-8 to TRBJ1-5, with D uncertain. Looked up from germline, CDR1 is SGHVS and CDR2 is FQNEAQ. V was trimmed by 0 bases and J by 7 bases, leaving 7 bases between them. CDR3 size: 13 residues. CDR3 amino acids: CASSLAPGQPQHF. As DNA, the CDR3 is TGTGCCAGCAGCTTAGCCCCCGGGCAGCCCCAGCATTTT.

This clonotype was counted a single time. V and J are TRBV20-1 and TRBJ1-2, with a tentative D call TRBD1 (6 bases). Trimming removed 5 bases at V and 0 bases at J, with 10 bases between. CDR3 size: 13 residues. Germline V lookup: CDR1 DFQATT, CDR2 SNEGSKA (reference sequence). The CDR3 sequence is CSADRRPNYGYTF. DNA of the CDR3: TGCAGTGCTGACAGGAGACCTAACTATGGCTACACCTTC.

The count of this clonotype is one. The chain carries TRBV20-1 and TRBJ2-1; perhaps TRBD2 as D (5 bases). CDR1 is DFQATT and CDR2 is SNEGSKA in the germline V gene (reference sequence). Trimming shortened V by 0 bases and J by 7 bases, and 28 bases separated the two germline ends. The CDR3 has 19 amino acids. CDR3 residues: CSARDLSDSRQVQGNEQFF. CDR3 coding DNA: TGCAGTGCTAGAGATCTGTCGGACTCGAGGCAGGTACAAGGGAATGAGCAGTTCTTC.

The DNA for the CDR3 is TGCAGTGCAGGAGGGCGGGGGGAACTATCTGAAGCTTTCTTT. Translated, it gives CSAGGRGELSEAFF. V and J are TRBV20-1 and TRBJ1-1, with D perhaps TRBD1 (5 bases). The V end was cut by 6 bases, the J end by 6 bases, with 20 bases between. This CDR3 spans 14 amino acids. Per the germline V gene, CDR1 is DFQATT and CDR2 is SNEGSKA (reference sequence).

This clonotype was seen a few times. The chain links TRBV9 to TRBJ2-5, with D possibly being TRBD1 (6 bases). CDR1 is SGDLS, CDR2 YYNGEE, per germline. The CDR3 runs to 17 residues. Trimming stripped 3 bases from V and 5 bases from J, with 23 bases between. The CDR3 sequence: CASSGDLTGTSRETQYF. For the CDR3, the DNA is TGTGCCAGCAGCGGAGATCTGACGGGGACAAGTCGGGAGACCCAGTACTTC.

This chain joins TRBV7-2 and TRBJ1-2, with a weak D call TRBD1 (5 bases). The V and J ends lost 4 bases and 5 bases respectively, with 14 bases between them. The germline CDR1 and CDR2 sequences are SGHTA and FQGNSA. There are 14 residues in the CDR3. CDR3 in DNA: TGTGCCAGCAGCTCGGCAAGCCAGGGATATGGCTACACCTTC. It translates to CASSSASQGYGYTF.

This clonotype turned up a few times. The chain employs TRBV5-1 and TRBJ2-3; no clear D gene. This CDR3 contains 16 residues. The germline V gene has CDR1 SGHRS and CDR2 YFSETQ. The germline V and J ends were trimmed by 0 bases and 2 bases, with 13 bases remaining between them. CDR3 DNA: TGCGCCAGCAGCTTGGGACCCATGCGGACCACAGATACGCAGTATTTT. This gives the protein CASSLGPMRTTDTQYF. The variable domain in full, completed from reference TRBV5-1 and TRBJ2-3, reads KAGVTQTPRYLIKTRGQQVTLSCSPISGHRSVSWYQQTPGQGLQFLFEYFSETQRNKGNFPGRFSGRQFSNSRSEMNVSTLELGDSALYLCASSLGPMRTTDTQYFGPGTRLTVL.

This chain joins TRBV28 and TRBJ1-5; 7 nucleotides line up with TRBD1. The germline gives CDR1 MDHEN, CDR2 SYDVKM. Unmatched junction bases numbered 2, after V lost 6 bases and J lost 0 bases. There are 14 residues in the CDR3. The chain's CDR3 is CASRQGYSNQPQHF. CDR3 bases: TGTGCCAGCAGACAGGGGTATAGCAATCAGCCCCAGCATTTT.